These T cell receptor beta chains were read from a single sample in a study of blood T cell repertoires in COVID-19. Sequencing used immunoSEQ multiplex PCR; TCRdb keeps in-frame clones, though not all of them. The data contain 250,000 to 400,000 clones, about 87% of them seen just once; the ten biggest clones take up 1.5% to 2%. Sequencing was performed on peripheral blood. These receptors were taken from a woman in her twenties or thirties with COVID-19, enrolled during active disease. The CDR3 runs from the conserved cysteine through the conserved F or W.

TRBJ1-2,TRBV7-8,CASSLGTGELSGYTF
TRBJ2-7,TRBV2,CASRDDSFPYEQYF
TRBJ1-1,TRBV7-2,CASRRGQSRITEAFF
TRBJ1-2,TRBV7-9,CASSTAGSNYGYTF
TRBJ2-1,TRBV25-1,CASSESGSSYNEQFF
TRBJ1-1,TRBV28,CASRSQGVANTEAFF
TRBJ1-5,TRBV24-1,CATSDAGQGDQPQHF
TRBJ1-3,TRBV19,CASSIAAPGWSWSSGNTIYF
TRBJ2-2,TRBV19,CASSPTGTGELFF
TRBJ2-3,TRBV5-5,CASSLQAGATDTQYF
TRBJ2-1,TRBV29-1,CSVPSGGESYNEQFF
TRBJ2-1,TRBV3-1/TRBV3-2,CASSQVQSNEQFF
TRBJ2-7,TRBV5-6,CASSRFDEQYF
TRBJ2-1,TRBV3-1/TRBV3-2,CASSQDLYAYNEQFF
TRBJ1-2,TRBV21-1,CASSKGQGAGGYTF
TRBJ2-7,TRBV10-1,CATRRVPTEVYEQYF
TRBJ2-5,TRBV11-3,CASSLGPGNQETQYF
TRBJ1-2,TRBV3-1/TRBV3-2,CASSRDSYYYGYTF
TRBJ2-7,TRBV5-4,CASSLGAGGKREQYF
TRBJ1-2,TRBV5-1,CASSLDSLSYGYTF
TRBJ1-4,TRBV6-2/TRBV6-3,CASSHGGTGGEKLFF
TRBJ2-2,TRBV6-4,CASSFEGANTGELFF
TRBJ1-5,TRBV4-1,CASSQVTGNQPQHF
TRBJ2-7,TRBV4-1,CASSHSGTVAYEQYF
TRBJ2-3,TRBV7-9,CASSLEKTPSLTDTQYF
TRBJ1-2,TRBV3-1/TRBV3-2,CASSQVNRGGYTF
TRBJ2-2,TRBV6-5,CASSYSLPGSGELFF
TRBJ1-6,TRBV5-4,CASSSGTGNSPLHF
TRBJ2-7,TRBV11-3,CASSRRGEEQYF
TRBJ1-6,TRBV3-1/TRBV3-2,CASSRTGWDSPLHF
TRBJ2-7,TRBV19,CASSEASGGISAYEQYF
TRBJ2-1,TRBV4-1,CASSQLAIMGPGEQFF
TRBJ1-1,TRBV10-3,CAISGLEGQGSPEAFF
TRBJ1-4,TRBV11-3,CASSLDSTRQGEKLFF
TRBJ2-7,TRBV7-2,CASSPHYNTYEQYF
TRBJ1-2,TRBV29-1,CSVPEGAWGDGYTF
TRBJ1-6,TRBV28,CASSLGDRDNSPLHF
TRBJ2-3,TRBV10-3,CAIAGGSTDTQYF
TRBJ2-5,TRBV5-4,CASRATNQETQYF
TRBJ2-3,TRBV27,CASFKRLGVPNETQYF
TRBJ2-7,TRBV6-6,CASSYFELAGRHEQYF
TRBJ1-1,TRBV6-5,CASSRTGGQAFF